The present entry profiles one T cell receptor (beta chain) with its context. In Seattle, patients joined the study during active infection and were tracked longitudinally. This sample is part of a study of blood T cell repertoires in COVID-19. Assay: immunoSEQ multiplex PCR; the TCRdb copy retains only in-frame clones and omits some. The table shows 270,000 or so clones, with 90% occurring only once. V gave up 4 bases and J gave up 4 bases; unmatched junction bases: 10. This CDR3 spans 16 amino acids. CDR1 is SGHRS, CDR2 YFSETQ, per germline. This receptor was obtained from a woman aged 60-75 years with COVID-19, enrolled during active disease. Input material: peripheral blood. The V call is TRBV5-1, the J call TRBJ1-2, with 10 nucleotides matching TRBD1. The chain's CDR3 is CASSDGQGVSGYGYTF. The CDR3 DNA reads TGCGCCAGCAGCGACGGACAGGGGGTCTCGGGCTATGGCTACACCTTC.